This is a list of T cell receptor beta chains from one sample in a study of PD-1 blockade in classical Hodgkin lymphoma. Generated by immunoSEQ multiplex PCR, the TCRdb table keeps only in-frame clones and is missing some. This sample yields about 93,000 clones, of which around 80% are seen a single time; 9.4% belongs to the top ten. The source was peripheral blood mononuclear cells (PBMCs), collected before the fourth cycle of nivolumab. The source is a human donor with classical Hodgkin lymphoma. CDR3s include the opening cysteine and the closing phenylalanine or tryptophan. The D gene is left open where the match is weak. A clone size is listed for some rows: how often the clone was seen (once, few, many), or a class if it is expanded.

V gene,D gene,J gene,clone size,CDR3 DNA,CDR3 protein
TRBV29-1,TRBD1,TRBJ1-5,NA,TGCAGCGTTTCCATGGCCGGGACAGGGGCGGATCAGCCCCAGCATTTT,CSVSMAGTGADQPQHF
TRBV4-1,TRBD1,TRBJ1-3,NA,TGCGCCAGCAGCCCGGGACAGGGAAACACCATATATTTT,CASSPGQGNTIYF
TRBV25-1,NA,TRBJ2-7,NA,TGTGCCAGCAGTGACCCCGGGACATTCTCCTACGAGCAGTACTTC,CASSDPGTFSYEQYF
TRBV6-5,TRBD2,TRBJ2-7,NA,TGTGCCAGCGGCAGAATAGCGGGACTTTCCTACGAGCAGTACTTC,CASGRIAGLSYEQYF
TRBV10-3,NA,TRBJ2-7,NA,TGTGCCATCAGTGAGTCTAGAGCATCCTACGAGCAGTACTTC,CAISESRASYEQYF
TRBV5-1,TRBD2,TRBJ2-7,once,TGCGCCAGCAGCTTGCTGGGACTAGCGGGGGGCCCGCCCTACGAGCAGTACTTC,CASSLLGLAGGPPYEQYF
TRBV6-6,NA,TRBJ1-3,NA,TGTGCCAGCAGCCCCAGGTATTCGGACTCTGGAAACACCATATATTTT,CASSPRYSDSGNTIYF
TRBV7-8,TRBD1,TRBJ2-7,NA,TGTGCCAGCAGCTTAATTGCCCTAGGACAGGGGAGGGGGCAGTACTTC,CASSLIALGQGRGQYF
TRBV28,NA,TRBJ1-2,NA,TGTGCCAGCAGTTCGGCCGGGGACTATGGCTACACCTTC,CASSSAGDYGYTF
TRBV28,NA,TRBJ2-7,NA,TGTGCCAGCAGTCGTTGGACCGAGAACGGCGAGCAGTACTTC,CASSRWTENGEQYF
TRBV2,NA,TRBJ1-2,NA,TGTGCCAGCAGGGTAGGACAGCCTTTGAACTATGGCTACACCTTC,CASRVGQPLNYGYTF
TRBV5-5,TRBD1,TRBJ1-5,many,TGTGCCAGCAGCTTACAGGGGAATCAGCCCCAGCATTTT,CASSLQGNQPQHF
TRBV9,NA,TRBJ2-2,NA,TGTGCCAGCAGCGCCGTAGGGGGGCCCGGGGAGCTGTTTTTT,CASSAVGGPGELFF
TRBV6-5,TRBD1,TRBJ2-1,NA,TGTGCCAGCAACGACGGGACAGGGTGGAGAAATGAGCAGTTCTTC,CASNDGTGWRNEQFF
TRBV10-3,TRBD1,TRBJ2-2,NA,TGTGCCACCCAAGGGGACAGGGCGGACGGGGAGCTGTTTTTT,CATQGDRADGELFF
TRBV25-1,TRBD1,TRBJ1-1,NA,TGTGCCAGCAGTGATGCCGGGACAGGGGGGGATGAAGCTTTCTTT,CASSDAGTGGDEAFF
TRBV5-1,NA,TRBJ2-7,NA,TGCGCCAGCAGCTTGGCTCCCCCTCCCAGCGAGCAGTACTTC,CASSLAPPPSEQYF
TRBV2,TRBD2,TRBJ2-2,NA,TGTGCCAGCAGTGAACTAGCGGGAGGCATCGGGGAGCTGTTTTTT,CASSELAGGIGELFF
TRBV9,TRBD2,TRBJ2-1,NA,TGTGCCAGCAGCGCCCCGACTAGCGGGAGACTCTACAATGAGCAGTTCTTC,CASSAPTSGRLYNEQFF
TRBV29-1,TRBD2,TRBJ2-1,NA,TGCAGCGTTGTGAGGGAGGGCCTCCCCAATGAGCAGTTCTTC,CSVVREGLPNEQFF
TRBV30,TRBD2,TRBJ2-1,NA,TGTGCCTGGAGTCCCGGACTAGCGGGGGGGTACAATGAGCAGTTCTTC,CAWSPGLAGGYNEQFF
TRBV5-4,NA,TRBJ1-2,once,TGTGCCAGCAGTCCGGCTAACTATGGCTACACCTTC,CASSPANYGYTF
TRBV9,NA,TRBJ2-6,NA,TGTGCCAGCAGCGTATCGCTGGCTGGGGCTGGGGCCAACGTCCTGACTTTC,CASSVSLAGAGANVLTF
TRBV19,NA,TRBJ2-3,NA,TGTGCCAGTAGTATGTCACTCCGGACAGATACGCAGTATTTT,CASSMSLRTDTQYF
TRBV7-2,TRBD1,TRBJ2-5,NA,TGTGCCAGCAGCACGCGCCGGGACAGGGGTCCGACCCAGTACTTC,CASSTRRDRGPTQYF